This T cell receptor (beta chain) was identified in a study of shared clonotypes between healthy human individuals. Study results and caveats: Donors were few, which limited the genetic and exposure-history diversity represented.

With respect to this clone: What it recognizes is unknown. Since a much larger clone is just one base distant, this may be a read error.

Repertoires were generated with immunoSEQ multiplex PCR, while TCRdb's copy carries only in-frame clones and drops some. The data show a few hundred thousand clones, less than 80% seen once. Germline V gives CDR1 SEHNR, CDR2 FQNEAQ (reference sequence). Deletions cut 5 bases from V and 3 bases from J, with 5 bases between. CDR3 size: 11 residues. The sample consisted of PBMCs. The chain links TRBV7-9 to TRBJ2-7; the D is unclear. The origin of this receptor is a middle-aged woman in good health. Some clones in this sample may be carry-over from other donors' samples. The CDR3 DNA reads TGTGCCAGCAGCCGAGACTACGAGCAGTACTTC. Protein: CASSRDYEQYF.